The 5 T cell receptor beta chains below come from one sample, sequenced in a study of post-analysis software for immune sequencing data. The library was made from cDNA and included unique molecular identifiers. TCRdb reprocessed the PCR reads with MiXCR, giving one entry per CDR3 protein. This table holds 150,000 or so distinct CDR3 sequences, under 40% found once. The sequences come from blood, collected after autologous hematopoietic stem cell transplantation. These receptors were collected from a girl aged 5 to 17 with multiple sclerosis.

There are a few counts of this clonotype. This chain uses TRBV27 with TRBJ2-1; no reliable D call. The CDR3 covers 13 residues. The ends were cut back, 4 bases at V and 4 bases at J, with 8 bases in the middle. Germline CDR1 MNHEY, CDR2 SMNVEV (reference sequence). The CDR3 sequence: CASSWAKYNEQFF. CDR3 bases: TGTGCCAGCAGTTGGGCTAAGTACAATGAGCAGTTCTTC.

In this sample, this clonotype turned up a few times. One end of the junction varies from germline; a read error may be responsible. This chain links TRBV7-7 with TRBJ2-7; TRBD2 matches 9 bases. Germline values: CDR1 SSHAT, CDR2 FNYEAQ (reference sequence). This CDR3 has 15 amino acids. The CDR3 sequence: CASSLAAREGHEQYF. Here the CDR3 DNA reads TGTGCTAGCAGCTTAGCCGCGCGGGAGGGCCACGAGCAGTACTTC.

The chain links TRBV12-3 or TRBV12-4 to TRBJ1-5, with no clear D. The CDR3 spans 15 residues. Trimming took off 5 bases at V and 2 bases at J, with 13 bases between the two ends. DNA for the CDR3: TGTGCCAGCAGTCCCCTCGGGGTGGGCAATCAGCCCCAGCATTTT. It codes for CASSPLGVGNQPQHF.

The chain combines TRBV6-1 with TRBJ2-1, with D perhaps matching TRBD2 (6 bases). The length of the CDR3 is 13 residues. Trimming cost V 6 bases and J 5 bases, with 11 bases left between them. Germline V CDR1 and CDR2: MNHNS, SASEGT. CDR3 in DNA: TGTGCCAGCAGGCTGACTAGTCACAATGAGCAGTTCTTC. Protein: CASRLTSHNEQFF.

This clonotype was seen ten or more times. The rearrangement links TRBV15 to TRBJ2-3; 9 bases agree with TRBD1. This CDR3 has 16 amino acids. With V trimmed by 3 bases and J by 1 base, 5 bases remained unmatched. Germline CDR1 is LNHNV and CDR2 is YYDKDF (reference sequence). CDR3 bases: TGTGCCACCAGCAGGGCACAGGGGGCACGCACAGATACGCAGTATTTT. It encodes CATSRAQGARTDTQYF.